The rows below give T cell receptor beta chains drawn from one sample of a study of blood T cell repertoires in COVID-19. Some clones are missing from TCRdb's copy, which holds only in-frame ones; the method was immunoSEQ multiplex PCR. Of 200,000 to 250,000 clones listed, around 80% are singletons. The sequencing sample was made of peripheral blood. The receptor set was obtained from a man aged 50 to 60 with active or convalescent COVID-19. Both conserved end residues are part of each CDR3. The order of the fields is D gene, J gene, clone size, V gene, CDR3 protein, CDR3 DNA. A D gene is named only where the DNA matches it firmly. Expanded clones are given a class, and other clones once, few, many or no size at all.

D gene: TRBD1
J gene: TRBJ2-1
clone size: NA
V gene: TRBV5-6
CDR3 protein: CASSYTGDNEQFF
CDR3 DNA: TGTGCCAGCAGCTATACAGGGGATAATGAGCAGTTCTTC

D gene: NA
J gene: TRBJ2-1
clone size: once
V gene: TRBV6-6
CDR3 protein: CASKDTYNEQFF
CDR3 DNA: TGTGCCAGCAAAGACACATACAATGAGCAGTTCTTC

D gene: TRBD1
J gene: TRBJ1-2
clone size: NA
V gene: TRBV18
CDR3 protein: CASSNLPGTGNYGYTF
CDR3 DNA: TGTGCCAGCTCAAACCTGCCCGGGACAGGAAACTATGGCTACACCTTC

D gene: TRBD1
J gene: TRBJ2-1
clone size: NA
V gene: TRBV5-6
CDR3 protein: CASSSGRQGANEQFF
CDR3 DNA: TGTGCCAGCAGCTCAGGTCGGCAGGGGGCAAATGAGCAGTTCTTC

D gene: NA
J gene: TRBJ2-5
clone size: few
V gene: TRBV21-1
CDR3 protein: CASSKGGEETQYF
CDR3 DNA: TGTGCCAGCAGCAAAGGGGGAGAGGAGACCCAGTACTTC

D gene: TRBD2
J gene: TRBJ2-1
clone size: NA
V gene: TRBV4-1
CDR3 protein: CASRASGVYNEQFF
CDR3 DNA: TGCGCCAGCAGAGCTAGCGGGGTCTACAATGAGCAGTTCTTC

D gene: TRBD1
J gene: TRBJ1-3
clone size: NA
V gene: TRBV19
CDR3 protein: CASNRPGQGNSGNTIYF
CDR3 DNA: TGTGCCAGTAACCGGCCGGGACAGGGTAACTCTGGAAACACCATATATTTT

D gene: TRBD1
J gene: TRBJ1-5
clone size: NA
V gene: TRBV6-2/TRBV6-3
CDR3 protein: CASSLQGAIRQPQHF
CDR3 DNA: TGTGCCAGCAGTTTGCAGGGGGCAATTCGTCAGCCCCAGCATTTT

D gene: TRBD2
J gene: TRBJ2-1
clone size: once
V gene: TRBV14
CDR3 protein: CASSQGKRGSYNEQFF
CDR3 DNA: TGTGCCAGCAGCCAAGGGAAGCGGGGTTCCTACAATGAGCAGTTCTTC

D gene: NA
J gene: TRBJ2-7
clone size: NA
V gene: TRBV7-2
CDR3 protein: CASSPWTGTYEQYF
CDR3 DNA: TGTGCCAGCAGCCCATGGACGGGAACCTACGAGCAGTACTTC

D gene: NA
J gene: TRBJ1-2
clone size: NA
V gene: TRBV12-2
CDR3 protein: CASQSGGEGYGYTF
CDR3 DNA: TGTGCAAGTCAGTCCGGGGGAGAGGGCTATGGCTACACCTTC

D gene: NA
J gene: TRBJ1-5
clone size: few
V gene: TRBV28
CDR3 protein: CASRDSGPLDF
CDR3 DNA: TGTGCCAGCAGGGACTCGGGCCCTTTGGATTTT

D gene: NA
J gene: TRBJ2-1
clone size: NA
V gene: TRBV15
CDR3 protein: CATSRDRAGEFF
CDR3 DNA: TGTGCCACCAGCAGAGACAGGGCTGGGGAGTTCTTC

D gene: NA
J gene: TRBJ1-3
clone size: once
V gene: TRBV29-1
CDR3 protein: CSVASDPGNTIYF
CDR3 DNA: TGCAGCGTTGCTTCAGATCCCGGAAACACCATATATTTT

D gene: NA
J gene: TRBJ1-2
clone size: NA
V gene: TRBV20-1
CDR3 protein: CSAQRNYGYTF
CDR3 DNA: TGCAGTGCGCAGAGGAACTATGGCTACACCTTC

D gene: NA
J gene: TRBJ1-1
clone size: once
V gene: TRBV5-1
CDR3 protein: CASSLQGLMNTEAFF
CDR3 DNA: TGCGCCAGCAGCTTGCAGGGGCTGATGAACACTGAAGCTTTCTTT

D gene: NA
J gene: TRBJ1-5
clone size: NA
V gene: TRBV12-5
CDR3 protein: CASGLVHGQINQPQHF
CDR3 DNA: TGTGCTAGTGGTTTGGTACATGGTCAGATCAATCAGCCCCAGCATTTT

D gene: NA
J gene: TRBJ1-2
clone size: NA
V gene: TRBV25-1
CDR3 protein: CASKRGGDSHGYTF
CDR3 DNA: TGTGCCAGCAAACGAGGGGGGGACTCACATGGCTACACCTTC

D gene: TRBD1
J gene: TRBJ1-2
clone size: NA
V gene: TRBV12-3/TRBV12-4
CDR3 protein: CASSPGQGNGYTF
CDR3 DNA: TGTGCCAGCAGTCCGGGACAGGGGAATGGCTACACCTTC

D gene: TRBD1
J gene: TRBJ1-4
clone size: NA
V gene: TRBV15
CDR3 protein: CATSRGQGAVEKLFF
CDR3 DNA: TGTGCCACCAGCAGGGGACAGGGGGCGGTAGAAAAACTGTTTTTT

D gene: NA
J gene: TRBJ1-6
clone size: few
V gene: TRBV4-3
CDR3 protein: CASSQDTGHSYNSPLHF
CDR3 DNA: TGCGCCAGCAGCCAAGATACAGGCCACTCTTATAATTCACCCCTCCACTTT

D gene: TRBD1
J gene: TRBJ2-5
clone size: few
V gene: TRBV5-6
CDR3 protein: CASSLVQGGTQYF
CDR3 DNA: TGTGCCAGCAGCTTGGTACAGGGGGGGACCCAGTACTTC

D gene: TRBD1
J gene: TRBJ2-2
clone size: NA
V gene: TRBV29-1
CDR3 protein: CSVVDRGQSGELFF
CDR3 DNA: TGCAGCGTCGTTGACAGGGGGCAGAGCGGGGAGCTGTTTTTT

D gene: TRBD1
J gene: TRBJ2-3
clone size: few
V gene: TRBV6-4
CDR3 protein: CASSPGTGDPDTQYF
CDR3 DNA: TGTGCCAGCAGCCCCGGGACAGGGGACCCAGATACGCAGTATTTT

D gene: NA
J gene: TRBJ1-1
clone size: NA
V gene: TRBV19
CDR3 protein: CASSMGLPEAFF
CDR3 DNA: TGTGCCAGTAGTATGGGACTTCCTGAAGCTTTCTTT

D gene: NA
J gene: TRBJ2-1
clone size: few
V gene: TRBV21-1
CDR3 protein: CASSKGQGSVYNEQFF
CDR3 DNA: TGTGCCAGCAGCAAAGGACAGGGGTCCGTCTACAATGAGCAGTTCTTC

D gene: NA
J gene: TRBJ1-2
clone size: NA
V gene: TRBV13
CDR3 protein: CASSRPRTAYGYTF
CDR3 DNA: TGTGCCAGCAGCCGGCCCCGGACAGCTTATGGCTACACCTTC

D gene: TRBD1
J gene: TRBJ1-2
clone size: NA
V gene: TRBV5-4
CDR3 protein: CASTLGTGVGYTF
CDR3 DNA: TGTGCCAGCACCTTGGGGACAGGGGTTGGCTACACCTTC

D gene: NA
J gene: TRBJ1-2
clone size: NA
V gene: TRBV5-6
CDR3 protein: CASSKQFNYGYTF
CDR3 DNA: TGTGCCAGCAGCAAACAGTTTAACTATGGCTACACCTTC

D gene: TRBD2
J gene: TRBJ2-1
clone size: few
V gene: TRBV7-2
CDR3 protein: CASSPSGGFYNEQFF
CDR3 DNA: TGTGCCAGCAGCCCTAGCGGGGGATTCTACAATGAGCAGTTCTTC

D gene: NA
J gene: TRBJ2-1
clone size: once
V gene: TRBV7-9
CDR3 protein: CASSWVSSGPYNEQFF
CDR3 DNA: TGTGCCAGCAGCTGGGTTAGCAGCGGGCCGTACAATGAGCAGTTCTTC

D gene: TRBD2
J gene: TRBJ2-5
clone size: NA
V gene: TRBV4-1
CDR3 protein: CASSPGTSGHEETQYF
CDR3 DNA: TGCGCCAGCAGCCCCGGGACTAGCGGCCACGAAGAGACCCAGTACTTC

D gene: TRBD1
J gene: TRBJ2-2
clone size: NA
V gene: TRBV7-2
CDR3 protein: CASSHGQGAAGELFF
CDR3 DNA: TGTGCCAGCAGCCACGGACAGGGGGCAGCCGGGGAGCTGTTTTTT

D gene: NA
J gene: TRBJ2-1
clone size: NA
V gene: TRBV5-1
CDR3 protein: CASSRGQASYNEQFF
CDR3 DNA: TGCGCCAGCAGCCGAGGGCAGGCGAGCTACAATGAGCAGTTCTTC

D gene: NA
J gene: TRBJ1-1
clone size: NA
V gene: TRBV29-1
CDR3 protein: CSVTDGFMGGTEAFF
CDR3 DNA: TGCAGCGTGACGGACGGGTTTATGGGGGGCACTGAAGCTTTCTTT

D gene: TRBD2
J gene: TRBJ2-5
clone size: NA
V gene: TRBV2
CDR3 protein: CASSQTSGQETQYF
CDR3 DNA: TGTGCCAGCAGTCAGACTAGCGGACAAGAGACCCAGTACTTC

D gene: NA
J gene: TRBJ1-3
clone size: NA
V gene: TRBV6-5
CDR3 protein: CASSIGVGSGNTIYF
CDR3 DNA: TGTGCCAGCAGTATCGGGGTGGGTTCTGGAAACACCATATATTTT

D gene: NA
J gene: TRBJ1-2
clone size: NA
V gene: TRBV5-6
CDR3 protein: CASSLVGHLNYGYTF
CDR3 DNA: TGTGCCAGCAGCTTGGTGGGACACCTGAACTATGGCTACACCTTC

D gene: NA
J gene: TRBJ2-2
clone size: few
V gene: TRBV7-3
CDR3 protein: CASSPGGMGGELFF
CDR3 DNA: TGTGCCAGCAGCCCCGGGGGAATGGGCGGGGAGCTGTTTTTT

D gene: NA
J gene: TRBJ2-4
clone size: NA
V gene: TRBV5-1
CDR3 protein: CASSLGGTGTKNIQYF
CDR3 DNA: TGCGCCAGCAGCCTCGGAGGAACGGGGACTAAAAACATTCAGTACTTC

D gene: NA
J gene: TRBJ1-4
clone size: once
V gene: TRBV4-3
CDR3 protein: CASSQLLFATNEKLFF
CDR3 DNA: TGCGCCAGCAGCCAACTCCTATTTGCAACTAATGAAAAACTGTTTTTT

D gene: TRBD2
J gene: TRBJ2-2
clone size: NA
V gene: TRBV5-6
CDR3 protein: CASSLRLAGNTGELFF
CDR3 DNA: TGTGCCAGCAGCTTAAGACTAGCGGGAAACACCGGGGAGCTGTTTTTT

D gene: TRBD1
J gene: TRBJ1-2
clone size: NA
V gene: TRBV4-3
CDR3 protein: CASSQGRRDRGYGYTF
CDR3 DNA: TGCGCCAGCAGCCAAGGGAGGCGGGACAGGGGATATGGCTACACCTTC

D gene: NA
J gene: TRBJ2-6
clone size: NA
V gene: TRBV9
CDR3 protein: CASSVDSSGANVLTF
CDR3 DNA: TGTGCCAGCAGCGTAGACAGCTCTGGGGCCAACGTCCTGACTTTC

D gene: NA
J gene: TRBJ2-1
clone size: once
V gene: TRBV18
CDR3 protein: CASSAGFLQFF
CDR3 DNA: TGTGCCAGCTCAGCAGGGTTTTTGCAGTTCTTC

D gene: NA
J gene: TRBJ2-2
clone size: NA
V gene: TRBV28
CDR3 protein: CASTNLAGAGGELFF
CDR3 DNA: TGTGCCAGCACCAACCTGGCGGGTGCAGGCGGGGAGCTGTTTTTT

D gene: NA
J gene: TRBJ2-5
clone size: NA
V gene: TRBV5-5
CDR3 protein: CASSLVHREATQYF
CDR3 DNA: TGTGCCAGCAGCTTGGTTCACAGGGAAGCGACCCAGTACTTC

D gene: TRBD1
J gene: TRBJ2-1
clone size: NA
V gene: TRBV27
CDR3 protein: CASSPGQGSYNEQFF
CDR3 DNA: TGTGCCAGCAGTCCGGGACAGGGCTCCTACAATGAGCAGTTCTTC